This record looks at one TCR beta chain sequence and its context. The record originates from a study of blood T cell repertoires in COVID-19. Background on the study: The study drew acute and convalescent COVID-19 samples from the United States, Italy and Spain. Sample material is recorded as cDNA or gDNA derived from T cells, B-cell-depleted T cells, or PBMCs.

There are 15 residues in the CDR3. Germline values: CDR1 SGHNT, CDR2 YENEEA. V lost 1 base and J lost 3; bases outside the gene matches: 2. The authors' processing: Amplifying reference gene primers gave estimates of nucleated cell counts. Method: immunoSEQ multiplex PCR; TCRdb's copy keeps in-frame clones and lacks some. Clone size and V and J calls were adopted from that table, with D and trimming inferred from the DNA. The data contain under 65,000 clones, about 79% of them seen just once; the ten biggest clones take up approximately 5.6%. Sequenced sample: peripheral blood. The chain links TRBV11-3 to TRBJ2-2, with 7 bases lining up with TRBD2. The receptor comes from an older woman with acute or convalescent COVID-19. CDR3 bases: TGTGCCAGCAGCTTAGTCAGCGGGGACACCGGGGAGCTGTTTTTT. Translation gives CASSLVSGDTGELFF.